These 31 T cell receptor beta chains were sequenced from one sample in a study of OX40 agonist ivuxolimab in advanced cancers. Measured with immunoSEQ multiplex PCR; TCRdb has only the in-frame clones, and not every one. The sample consists of 12,000 or so clones, roughly 78% of them appearing once. Specimen: CD4+ or CD8+ T cells sorted from blood, collected in a trial of the OX40 agonist ivuxolimab. These receptors all stem from an adult with an advanced solid tumor such as melanoma, head and neck, liver or kidney cancer.

The chain recombines TRBV28 with TRBJ2-3, with D possibly being TRBD1 (6 bases). The CDR3 runs 16 residues. Germline loops: CDR1 MDHEN, CDR2 SYDVKM. The V end lost 6 bases, the J end lost 2 bases, and 18 bases lay between the germline ends. For the CDR3, the DNA is TGTGCCAGCAGCTTTGAGGGGGACGGGCACACAGATACGCAGTATTTT. Protein product: CASSFEGDGHTDTQYF.

The chain links TRBV27 to TRBJ1-6; TRBD1 aligns across 8 bases. The CDR3 runs 15 residues. Germline V CDR1 and CDR2: MNHEY, SMNVEV (reference sequence). V dropped 9 bases and J dropped 8; count of bases not matched to a gene: 12. CDR3 DNA: TGTGCCAGTCTCCAGGGGGCTGGTCTCGATTCACCCCTCCACTTT. It codes for CASLQGAGLDSPLHF.

The rearrangement uses TRBV4-2 and TRBJ1-4; D is perhaps TRBD1 (5 bases). The CDR3 has 14 residues. Germline CDR1 and CDR2: LGHNA and YNFKEQ. Trimming removed 2 bases from V and 7 bases from J, with 11 bases in between. In DNA, the CDR3 is TGTGCCAGCAGCCAACCAGGGACTTTTGAAAAACTGTTTTTT. It codes for CASSQPGTFEKLFF.

The V and J genes are TRBV5-1 and TRBJ2-3; 7 positions match TRBD1. V lost 5 bases, J lost 2 bases, and 8 bases stayed unmatched. The germline V gene encodes CDR1 SGHRS and CDR2 YFSETQ. The CDR3 runs to 15 residues. Written as DNA, the CDR3 is TGCGCCAGCAGTTCGGACAGGCCTTACACAGATACGCAGTATTTT. Protein product: CASSSDRPYTDTQYF.

The rearrangement links TRBV6-5 to TRBJ1-5; D might be TRBD1 (5 bases). CDR3 length: 13 amino acids. Germline V gene lookup returns CDR1 MNHEY and CDR2 SVGAGI. V gave up 2 bases and J gave up 4 bases, with 6 bases separating them. CDR3 amino acids: CASSYGGNQPQHF. The CDR3, as DNA: TGTGCCAGCAGTTACGGGGGAAATCAGCCCCAGCATTTT.

This clone was seen only a few times. The chain links TRBV10-3 to TRBJ2-3; maybe TRBD2 (6 bases). The CDR3 is made up of 14 amino acids. The V and J ends lost 2 bases and 3 bases respectively, with 9 bases between them. The germline V gene has CDR1 ENHRY and CDR2 SYGVKD. The CDR3 here is CAISEAEGTDTQYF. The CDR3 region has the DNA TGTGCCATCAGTGAGGCGGAGGGAACAGATACGCAGTATTTT.

This clone was recorded a few times. Other DNA sequences within the sample encode an identical CDR3. The chain combines TRBV9 with TRBJ2-2; D not resolved. V shed 0 bases and J shed 1 base, with 4 bases lying between them. This CDR3 region has 14 residues. The germline V gene has CDR1 SGDLS and CDR2 YYNGEE. The CDR3 is CASSVEGNTGELFF. As DNA, the CDR3 is TGTGCCAGCAGCGTAGAGGGGAACACCGGGGAGCTGTTTTTT.

This clone was counted a single time. The chain carries TRBV5-4 and TRBJ2-1; 8 bases align to TRBD2. V was pared by 3 bases and J by 5 bases, with 10 bases of the junction left unmatched. This CDR3 region has 16 residues. Looked up from germline, CDR1 is SGHNT and CDR2 is YYREEE (reference sequence). Here the CDR3 reads CASSSPMAGGHNEQFF. The CDR3 region has the DNA TGTGCCAGCAGCTCCCCGATGGCGGGGGGCCACAATGAGCAGTTCTTC. The full variable domain, with the rest looked up from reference TRBV5-4 and TRBJ2-1, is ETGVTQSPTHLIKTRGQQVTLRCSSQSGHNTVSWYQQALGQGPQFIFQYYREEENGRGNFPPRFSGLQFPNYSSELNVNALELDDSALYLCASSSPMAGGHNEQFFGPGTRLTVL.

The chain uses TRBV5-4 and TRBJ2-7; D possibly uses TRBD1 or TRBD2 (6 bases each). Germline lookup yields CDR1 SGHNT and CDR2 YYREEE (reference sequence). This CDR3 is built from 16 residues. V shed 2 bases and J shed 5 bases, with 20 bases lying between them. The CDR3 sequence: CASSFSVGGGRNEQYF. DNA for the CDR3: TGTGCCAGCAGCTTCTCGGTCGGAGGGGGTCGGAACGAGCAGTACTTC.

The J gene is TRBJ2-3, the V gene TRBV9; TRBD2 matches 7 bases. Per germline, CDR1 SGDLS and CDR2 YYNGEE. The CDR3 totals 16 residues. Trimming cost V 0 bases and J 3 bases; bases outside gene matches: 7. The CDR3 nucleotides are TGTGCCAGCAGCGTAGGAGTGGGAGGGCCGACAGATACGCAGTATTTT. This translates into CASSVGVGGPTDTQYF.

The CDR3 DNA is TGTGCCAGTAGTGGCGCTTTCGGCTCACCCCTCCACTTT. Translated, it gives CASSGAFGSPLHF. The gene calls are TRBV19 and TRBJ1-6; unclear D gene. Germline V lookup: CDR1 LNHDA, CDR2 SQIVND (reference sequence). The CDR3 contains 13 residues. The V end lost 5 bases, the J end lost 10 bases, and 12 bases lay between the germline ends.

This clone was seen just once. The chain combines TRBV21-1 with TRBJ2-5. TRBV21-1 is termed a pseudogene. The CDR3 loop spans 13 amino acids. The CDR3 is CASSQVFQETQYF. CDR3 nucleotide sequence: TGTGCCAGCAGCCAAGTTTTCCAAGAGACCCAGTACTTC.

This chain connects TRBV5-8 to TRBJ2-7; maybe TRBD2 (6 bases). CDR3 size: 14 residues. The germline V gene has CDR1 SGHTS and CDR2 YDEGEE. Trimming left V 0 bases short and J 3 bases short, with 10 bases between. The CDR3 region has the DNA TGTGCCAGCAGCTTGGGCCGGAGGGGCTACGAGCAGTACTTC. Amino acid sequence: CASSLGRRGYEQYF.

As regards this clone: The junction differs from germline at one of its ends, possibly a read error. The rearrangement joins TRBV30 to TRBJ1-4; D is uncertain. Germline V gene sequence: CDR1 GTSNPN, CDR2 SVGIG (reference sequence). This CDR3 spans 10 amino acids. Here the CDR3 DNA reads TGTGCCTGTTTAAATCCAGCAGGACTTTTT. Translated: CACLNPAGLF.

This clone was recorded once. The chain combines TRBV28 with TRBJ1-1, with a tentative D call TRBD1 (5 bases). The CDR3 consists of 14 residues. Trimming removed 3 bases from V and 1 base from J, with 9 bases in between. Looked up from germline, CDR1 is MDHEN and CDR2 is SYDVKM. CDR3 sequence (DNA): TGTGCCAGCAGTTTGGGACGGGGGAACACTGAAGCTTTCTTT. Translated, it gives CASSLGRGNTEAFF.

The CDR3 DNA is TGTGCCAGCAGCGTAATTGGACAGCCAAATGAAGCTTTCTTT. It encodes CASSVIGQPNEAFF. This chain links TRBV9 with TRBJ1-1; a possible D gene is TRBD1 (6 bases). The CDR3 has 14 amino acids. Between the trimmed V and J ends, which lost 1 base and 7 bases, there was a span of 14 bases. The germline V gene encodes CDR1 SGDLS and CDR2 YYNGEE.

This chain joins TRBV2 and TRBJ1-2; D uncertain. With 7 bases removed from V and 5 bases from J, the gap between germline ends came to 20 bases. The length of the CDR3 is 15 residues. The V gene's germline CDR1 is SNHLY and CDR2 FYNNEI. The CDR3 sequence is CASIPLGISAYGYTF. For the CDR3, the DNA is TGTGCCAGCATTCCTTTAGGTATAAGCGCGTATGGCTACACCTTC. Looking up the rest from reference TRBV2 and TRBJ1-2 gives the full variable domain: EPEVTQTPSHQVTQMGQEVILRCVPISNHLYFYWYRQILGQKVEFLVSFYNNEISEKSEIFDDQFSVERPDGSNFTLKIRSTKLEDSAMYFCASIPLGISAYGYTFGSGTRLTVV.

The rearrangement links TRBV2 to TRBJ2-7, with D perhaps matching TRBD2 (5 bases). In germline, CDR1 is SNHLY, CDR2 FYNNEI. CDR3 length: 11 residues. V lost 7 bases, J lost 7 bases, and 11 bases lay in between. Here the CDR3 reads CASNLSGEQYF. The DNA for the CDR3 is TGTGCCAGCAATCTTTCGGGGGAGCAGTACTTC.

The chain joins TRBV4-3 to TRBJ2-7; 7 nucleotides align to TRBD1. Germline CDR1 is LGHNA and CDR2 is YSLEER. This CDR3 region has 18 residues. V was clipped by 3 bases and J by 5 bases; unmatched bases: 19. Here the CDR3 reads CASSHDRSIGQGVHEQYF. CDR3 nucleotide sequence: TGCGCCAGCAGCCACGACCGGTCGATCGGGCAGGGGGTCCACGAGCAGTACTTC.

The V and J genes are TRBV19 and TRBJ2-5; D is unclear. The germline V gene encodes CDR1 LNHDA and CDR2 SQIVND (reference sequence). The CDR3 runs 12 residues. The germline V and J ends were trimmed by 2 bases and 4 bases, with 5 bases remaining between them. The CDR3 DNA sequence: TGTGCCAGTAGTATAAACGGAGAGACCCAGTACTTC. This encodes CASSINGETQYF.

The chain employs TRBV11-2 and TRBJ2-1, with 16 positions matching TRBD2. The CDR3 covers 13 residues. V lost 11 bases to trimming and J lost 7 bases; unmatched junction nucleotides: 2. Germline CDR1 is SGHAT and CDR2 is FQNNGV. In DNA form, the CDR3 reads TGTGCCGCGGGACTAGCGGGGGGGAATGAGCAGTTCTTC. Translated: CAAGLAGGNEQFF.

The V call is TRBV2, the J call TRBJ1-1; perhaps TRBD1 as D (5 bases). Germline V lookup: CDR1 SNHLY, CDR2 FYNNEI. The CDR3 runs to 16 residues. The ends were cut back, 8 bases at V and 3 bases at J, with 22 bases in the middle. The CDR3 sequence is CASGVSGALRDTEAFF. CDR3 coding DNA: TGTGCCAGCGGGGTTTCCGGGGCCCTAAGGGACACTGAAGCTTTCTTT.

The V gene is TRBV28, the J gene TRBJ1-6, with 7 bases identical to TRBD1. The germline V gene has CDR1 MDHEN and CDR2 SYDVKM. The CDR3 sequence is 14 residues long. V lost 6 bases, J lost 10 bases, and 9 bases stayed unmatched. The CDR3, as DNA: TGTGCCAGCAGCTTACAGGGGTCGGGGTCACCCCTCCACTTT. Its translation is CASSLQGSGSPLHF.

Only one count was recorded for this clone. A read error is likely here: a far larger clone is one base away. Different DNA sequences within this sample yield the same CDR3. The chain recombines TRBV4-1 with TRBJ1-5; a weak D match, TRBD1 (6 bases). The germline gives CDR1 MGHRA, CDR2 YSYEKL. The V end lost 3 bases, the J end lost 8 bases, and 17 bases lay between the germline ends. CDR3 length: 15 residues. CDR3 amino acids: CASSHDTGSPEPQHF. In nucleotides, the CDR3 is TGCGCCAGCAGCCACGATACAGGGAGTCCAGAGCCCCAGCATTTT.

The rearrangement joins TRBV5-4 to TRBJ2-1; no definite D call. The length of the CDR3 is 14 residues. Trimming left V 1 base short and J 0 bases short, with 5 bases between. Germline CDR1 is SGHNT and CDR2 is YYREEE (reference sequence). The CDR3 loop is CASSLPNSYNEQFF. CDR3 bases: TGTGCCAGCAGCTTGCCAAACTCCTACAATGAGCAGTTCTTC.

The rearrangement joins TRBV5-8 to TRBJ1-1; D gene unclear. This CDR3 has 13 residues. V lost 2 bases and J 2 bases, leaving 7 bases between the germline ends. Germline loops: CDR1 SGHTS, CDR2 YDEGEE. CDR3 region: CASSFLVNTEAFF. CDR3 nucleotides: TGTGCCAGCAGCTTTTTGGTTAACACTGAAGCTTTCTTT. Full variable domain (rest looked up from reference TRBV5-8 and TRBJ1-1): EAGVTQSPTHLIKTRGQQATLRCSPISGHTSVYWYQQALGLGLQFLLWYDEGEERNRGNFPPRFSGRQFPNYSSELNVNALELEDSALYLCASSFLVNTEAFFGQGTRLTVV.

This rearrangement joins TRBV2 to TRBJ2-6; 9 bases agree with TRBD1. The germline V gene has CDR1 SNHLY and CDR2 FYNNEI. V trimming: 6 bases; J trimming: 1 base; junction bases outside the gene matches: 10. CDR3 length equals 18 residues. CDR3 sequence reads: CASSQQGASRSGANVLTF. The CDR3 DNA follows: TGTGCCAGCAGCCAACAGGGGGCATCCCGTTCTGGGGCCAACGTCCTGACTTTC.

The chain joins TRBV6-5 to TRBJ1-1; TRBD1 is a possible D gene (6 bases). This CDR3 is 15 amino acids long. V lost 8 bases to trimming and J lost 3 bases, with 19 bases between them. From germline, CDR1 is MNHEY and CDR2 SVGAGI. CDR3 bases: TGTGCCAGCCGGATGCGGGGGGCTGGTGACACTGAAGCTTTCTTT. It codes for CASRMRGAGDTEAFF.

This clone was observed at least ten times. The V and J genes are TRBV9 and TRBJ1-5; D perhaps matches TRBD1 (5 bases). The V gene's germline CDR1 is SGDLS and CDR2 YYNGEE. The CDR3 sequence is 14 residues long. Trimming took off 0 bases at V and 7 bases at J, with 11 bases between the two ends. The CDR3 is CASSVGWGKQPQHF. The CDR3 DNA sequence: TGTGCCAGCAGCGTAGGCTGGGGGAAACAGCCCCAGCATTTT.

The chain couples TRBV5-4 to TRBJ2-7; the match to TRBD2 covers 12 bases. The CDR3 covers 15 residues. V shed 4 bases and J 4 bases; nucleotides not matched to a gene: 6. CDR1 and CDR2 from the germline V gene are SGHNT and YYREEE (reference sequence). In nucleotides, the CDR3 is TGTGCCAGCAGCCACGGGACTAGCGGGTTTTACGAGCAGTACTTC. Its translation is CASSHGTSGFYEQYF.

The CDR3: CASSLTGASEAFF. Written as DNA, the CDR3 is TGTGCCAGCAGCTTGACGGGGGCCTCTGAAGCTTTCTTT. V is TRBV7-3 and J is TRBJ1-1; D might be TRBD1 (6 bases). The V end was cut by 3 bases, the J end by 6 bases, with 11 bases between. Germline V gene sequence: CDR1 SGHTA, CDR2 FQGTGA. There are 13 residues in the CDR3.